This T cell receptor (beta chain) was recovered during a study of cytomegalovirus exposure and HLA in healthy donors. PCR involved 60 Vbeta and 13 Jbeta primers. In the authors' workflow: Per a later analysis, the number of unique TCR beta chains was some 82 million, of which around 9.9 million were shared. Assay: immunoSEQ multiplex PCR; the TCRdb copy retains only in-frame clones and omits some. V and J calls and clone size are those listed in that table; D and trimming were worked out from the DNA. The repertoire holds under 200,000 clones, with 75% as singletons. This clone was counted once. The receptor was derived from a woman in her thirties or forties in good health and CMV-seropositive. Sequenced: PBMCs.

In DNA form, the CDR3 reads TGTGCCAGCAACTGGGGGCGGGAGACCCAGTACTTC. Protein: CASNWGRETQYF. V usage is TRBV6-5 and J usage is TRBJ2-5; tentatively, D is TRBD1 (6 bases). The V and J ends lost 7 bases and 5 bases respectively, with 11 bases between them. In germline, CDR1 is MNHEY, CDR2 SVGAGI. CDR3 length: 12 amino acids.